This T cell receptor beta chain was found in a study of beta chain features in type 1 diabetes. Study-level results: Across patients, naive, central memory and Treg TCRB repertoires exhibited apparently greater similarity than was observed across healthy donors. A moderate, significant TCRB CDR3 shortening appeared in type 1 diabetes across four CD4+ subsets.

Isolated RNA was reverse transcribed in full, so expressed TCRB transcripts were sequenced. Sequencing was performed with immunoSEQ multiplex PCR; in TCRdb, only in-frame clones are kept and a portion is missing. This sample yields about 120,000 clones, of which 16% are seen a single time; 2% to 3% belongs to the top ten. Note on this clone: Antigen: not known. Since a much larger clone is just one base distant, this may be a read error.

J gave up 1 base and V 5 bases, and 1 base lay outside the gene matches. From germline, CDR1 is MNHEY and CDR2 SVGAGI. The CDR3 extends over 13 amino acids. The sequenced sample was central memory CD4+ T cells from blood. The clonotype was recovered from a man under 40 with type 1 diabetes. The V and J genes are TRBV6-5 and TRBJ2-5; 7 bases align to TRBD1. CDR3 bases: TGTGCCAGCAGTGGGGACAGCCAAGAGACCCAGTACTTC. This encodes CASSGDSQETQYF.